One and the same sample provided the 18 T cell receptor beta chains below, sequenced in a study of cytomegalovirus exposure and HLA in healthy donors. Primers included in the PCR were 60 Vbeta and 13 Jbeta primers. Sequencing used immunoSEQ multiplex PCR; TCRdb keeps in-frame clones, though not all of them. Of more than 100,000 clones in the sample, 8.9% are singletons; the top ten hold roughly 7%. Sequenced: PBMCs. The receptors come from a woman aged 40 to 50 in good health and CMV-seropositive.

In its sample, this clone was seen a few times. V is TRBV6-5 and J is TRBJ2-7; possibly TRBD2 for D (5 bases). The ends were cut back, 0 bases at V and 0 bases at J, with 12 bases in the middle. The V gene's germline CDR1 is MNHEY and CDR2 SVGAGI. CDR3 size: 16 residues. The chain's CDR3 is CASSYSRVLSSYEQYF. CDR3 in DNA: TGTGCCAGCAGTTACTCGAGGGTTCTCAGCTCCTACGAGCAGTACTTC.

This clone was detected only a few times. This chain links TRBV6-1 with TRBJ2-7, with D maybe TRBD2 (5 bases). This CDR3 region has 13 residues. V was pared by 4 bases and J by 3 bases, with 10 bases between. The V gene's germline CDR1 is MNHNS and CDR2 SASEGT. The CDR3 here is CASSGNGLYEQYF. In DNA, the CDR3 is TGTGCCAGCAGTGGGAACGGACTCTACGAGCAGTACTTC.

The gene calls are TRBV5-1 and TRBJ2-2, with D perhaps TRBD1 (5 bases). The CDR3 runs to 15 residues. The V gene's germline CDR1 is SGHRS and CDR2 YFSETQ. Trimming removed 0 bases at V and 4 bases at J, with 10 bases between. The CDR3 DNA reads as TGCGCCAGCAGCTTGGTTGACAGTACCACCGGGGAGCTGTTTTTT. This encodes CASSLVDSTTGELFF.

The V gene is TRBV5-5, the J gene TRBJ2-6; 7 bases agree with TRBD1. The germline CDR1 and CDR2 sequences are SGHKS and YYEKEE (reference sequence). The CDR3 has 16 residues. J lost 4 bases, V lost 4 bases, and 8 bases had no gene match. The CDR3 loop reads CASSRDRAGGANVLTF. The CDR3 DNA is TGTGCCAGCAGCCGAGACAGGGCGGGCGGGGCCAACGTCCTGACTTTC.

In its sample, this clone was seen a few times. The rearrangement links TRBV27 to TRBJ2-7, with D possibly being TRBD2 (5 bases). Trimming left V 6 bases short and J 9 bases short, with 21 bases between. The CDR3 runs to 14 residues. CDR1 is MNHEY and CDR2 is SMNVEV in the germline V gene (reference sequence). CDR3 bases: TGTGCCAGCAGCTCACTCCCCACTAGTTCAGGGCAGTACTTC. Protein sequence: CASSSLPTSSGQYF.

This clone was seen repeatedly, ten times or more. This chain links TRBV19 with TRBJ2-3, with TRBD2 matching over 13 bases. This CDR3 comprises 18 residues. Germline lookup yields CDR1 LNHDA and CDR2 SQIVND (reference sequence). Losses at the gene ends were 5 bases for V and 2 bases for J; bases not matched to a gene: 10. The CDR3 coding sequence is TGTGCCAGTAGTTCAATCCGGACTAGCGGGGGCGACACAGATACGCAGTATTTT. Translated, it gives CASSSIRTSGGDTDTQYF.

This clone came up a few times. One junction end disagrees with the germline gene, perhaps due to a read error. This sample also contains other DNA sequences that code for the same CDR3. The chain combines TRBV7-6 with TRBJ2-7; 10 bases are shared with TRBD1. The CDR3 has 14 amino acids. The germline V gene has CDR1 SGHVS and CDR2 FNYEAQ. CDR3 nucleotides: TGTGCGAGCAGCTCGGACAGGGGGATCTACGAGCAGTACTTC. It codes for CASSSDRGIYEQYF. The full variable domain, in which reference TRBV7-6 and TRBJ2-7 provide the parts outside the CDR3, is GAGVSQSPRYKVTKRGQDVALRCDPISGHVSLYWYRQALGQGPEFLTYFNYEAQQDKSGLPNDRFSAERPEGSISTLTIQRTEQRDSAMYRCASSSDRGIYEQYFGPGTRLTVT.

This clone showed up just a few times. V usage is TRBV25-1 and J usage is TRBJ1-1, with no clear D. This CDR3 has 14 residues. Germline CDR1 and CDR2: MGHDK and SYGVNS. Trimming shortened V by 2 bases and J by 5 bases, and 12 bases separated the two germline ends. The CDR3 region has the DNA TGTGCCAGCAGTGAAACGGTCTTTACGACTGAAGCTTTCTTT. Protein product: CASSETVFTTEAFF.

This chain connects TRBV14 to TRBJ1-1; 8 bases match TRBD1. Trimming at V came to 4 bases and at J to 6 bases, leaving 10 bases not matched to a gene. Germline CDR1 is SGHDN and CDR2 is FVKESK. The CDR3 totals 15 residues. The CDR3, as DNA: TGTGCCAGCAGCCTTTGGACAGGGCAGAGGGCTGAAGCTTTCTTT. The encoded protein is CASSLWTGQRAEAFF.

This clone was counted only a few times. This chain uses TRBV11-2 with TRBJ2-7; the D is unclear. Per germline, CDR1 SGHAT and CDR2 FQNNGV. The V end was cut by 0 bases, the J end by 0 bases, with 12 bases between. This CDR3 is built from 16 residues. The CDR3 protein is CASSLDPATASYEQYF. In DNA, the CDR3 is TGTGCCAGCAGCTTAGATCCAGCGACCGCCTCCTACGAGCAGTACTTC.

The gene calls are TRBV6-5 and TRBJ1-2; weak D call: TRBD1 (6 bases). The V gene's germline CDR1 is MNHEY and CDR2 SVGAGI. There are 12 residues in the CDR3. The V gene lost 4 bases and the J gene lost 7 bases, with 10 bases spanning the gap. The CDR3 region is CASSSPGVGYTF. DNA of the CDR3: TGTGCCAGCAGTTCACCAGGGGTTGGCTACACCTTC.

The CDR3 nucleotides are TGTGCCAGCTCACCACTCGCTAGCGGGGAGGGCGAGCAGTACTTC. This gives the protein CASSPLASGEGEQYF. V gene TRBV18 combines with J gene TRBJ2-7, with 9 positions matching TRBD2. Losses at the gene ends were 1 base for V and 6 bases for J; bases not matched to a gene: 7. The germline V gene encodes CDR1 KGHSH and CDR2 LQKENI. The CDR3 totals 15 residues. Looking up the rest from reference TRBV18 and TRBJ2-7 gives the full variable domain: NAGVMQNPRHLVRRRGQEARLRCSPMKGHSHVYWYRQLPEEGLKFMVYLQKENIIDESGMPKERFSAEFPKEGPSILRIQQVVRGDSAAYFCASSPLASGEGEQYFGPGTRLTVT.

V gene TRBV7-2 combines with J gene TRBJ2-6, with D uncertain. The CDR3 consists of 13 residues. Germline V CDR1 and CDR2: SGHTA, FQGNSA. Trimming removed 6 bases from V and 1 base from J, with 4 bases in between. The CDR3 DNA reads TGTGCCAGCAGGCTATCTGGGGCCAACGTCCTGACTTTC. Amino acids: CASRLSGANVLTF.

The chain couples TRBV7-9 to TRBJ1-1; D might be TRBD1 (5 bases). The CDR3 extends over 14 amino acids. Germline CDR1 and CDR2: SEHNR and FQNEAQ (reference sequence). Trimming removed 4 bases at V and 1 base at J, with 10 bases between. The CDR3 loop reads CASSSGLPNTEAFF. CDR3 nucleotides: TGTGCCAGCAGCTCGGGACTGCCGAACACTGAAGCTTTCTTT.

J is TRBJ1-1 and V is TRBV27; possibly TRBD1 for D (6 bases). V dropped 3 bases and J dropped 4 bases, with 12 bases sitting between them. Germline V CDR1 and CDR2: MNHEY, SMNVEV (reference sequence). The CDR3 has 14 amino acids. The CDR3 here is CASSFRGVGTEAFF. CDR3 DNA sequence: TGTGCCAGCAGTTTCAGGGGTGTGGGCACTGAAGCTTTCTTT.

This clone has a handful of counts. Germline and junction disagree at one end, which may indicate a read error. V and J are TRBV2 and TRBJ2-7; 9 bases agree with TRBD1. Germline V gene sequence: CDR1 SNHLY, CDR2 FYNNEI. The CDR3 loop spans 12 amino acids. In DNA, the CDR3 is TGTGCCGGGGGACAGGGCGGGTACGAGCAGCACTTC. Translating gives CAGGQGGYEQHF. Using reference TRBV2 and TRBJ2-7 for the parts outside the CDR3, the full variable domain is EPEVTQTPSHQVTQMGQEVILRCVPISNHLYFYWYRQILGQKVEFLVSFYNNEISEKSEIFDDQFSVERPDGSNFTLKIRSTKLEDSAMYFCAGGQGGYEQHFGPGTRLTVT.

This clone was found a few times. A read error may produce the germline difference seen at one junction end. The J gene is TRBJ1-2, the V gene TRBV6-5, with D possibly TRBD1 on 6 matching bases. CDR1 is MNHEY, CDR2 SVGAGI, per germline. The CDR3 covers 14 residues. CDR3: CASSSIQLPGGRWF. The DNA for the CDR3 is TGTGCCAGCAGTTCAATCCAACTACCCGGGGGGCGTTGGTTC.

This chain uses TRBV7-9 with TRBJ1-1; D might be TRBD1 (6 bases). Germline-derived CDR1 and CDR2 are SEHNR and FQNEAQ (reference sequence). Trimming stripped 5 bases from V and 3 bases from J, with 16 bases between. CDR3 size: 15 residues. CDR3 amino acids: CASSGNRAFYTEAFF. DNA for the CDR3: TGTGCCAGCAGCGGAAACAGGGCGTTTTACACTGAAGCTTTCTTT. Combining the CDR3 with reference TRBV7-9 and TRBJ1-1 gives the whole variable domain DTGVSQNPRHKITKRGQNVTFRCDPISEHNRLYWYRQTLGQGPEFLTYFQNEAQLEKSRLLSDRFSAERPKGSFSTLEIQRTEQGDSAMYLCASSGNRAFYTEAFFGQGTRLTVV.